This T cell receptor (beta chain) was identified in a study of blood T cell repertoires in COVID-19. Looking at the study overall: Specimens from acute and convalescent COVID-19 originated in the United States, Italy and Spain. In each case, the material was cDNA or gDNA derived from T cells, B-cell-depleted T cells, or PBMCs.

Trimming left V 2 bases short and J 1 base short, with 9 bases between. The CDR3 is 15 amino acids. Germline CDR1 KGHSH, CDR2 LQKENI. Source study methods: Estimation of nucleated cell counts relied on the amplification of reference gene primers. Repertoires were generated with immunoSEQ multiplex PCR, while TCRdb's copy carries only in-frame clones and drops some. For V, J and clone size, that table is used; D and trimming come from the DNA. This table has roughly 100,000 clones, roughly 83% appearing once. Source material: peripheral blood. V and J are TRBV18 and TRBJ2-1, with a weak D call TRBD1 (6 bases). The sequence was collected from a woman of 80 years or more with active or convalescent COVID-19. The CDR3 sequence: CASSPRQASYNEQFF. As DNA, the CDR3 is TGTGCCAGCTCACCAAGACAGGCTTCCTACAATGAGCAGTTCTTC.